The clone carrying this T cell receptor beta chain has a single count. The antigen remains undetermined. The CDR3 totals 16 residues. Germline values: CDR1 SNHLY, CDR2 FYNNEI. Trimming removed 4 bases from V and 0 bases from J, with 15 bases in between. This entry belongs to a study of long-term antiretroviral therapy in people with HIV. General study results and limits: Relative to transplant donor controls, diversity remained lower despite increasing after ART. Spans of CDR3 length were tighter for HIV repertoires than for controls.

Survey level was the resolution at which the v3.0 immunoSEQ assay ran. Sequencing used immunoSEQ multiplex PCR; TCRdb keeps in-frame clones, though not all of them. Of 20,000 or so clones in the sample, around 83% are singletons; the top ten hold about 5.6%. The material sequenced was unsorted PBMCs, taken 0.2 years after starting antiretroviral therapy. The sequence was obtained from a woman in her twenties or thirties with HIV. The chain has TRBV2 and TRBJ1-1; TRBD1 is a possible D gene (6 bases). The CDR3 loop is CASSAGQLDMNTEAFF. DNA of the CDR3: TGTGCCAGCAGTGCTGGACAGCTAGACATGAACACTGAAGCTTTCTTT.